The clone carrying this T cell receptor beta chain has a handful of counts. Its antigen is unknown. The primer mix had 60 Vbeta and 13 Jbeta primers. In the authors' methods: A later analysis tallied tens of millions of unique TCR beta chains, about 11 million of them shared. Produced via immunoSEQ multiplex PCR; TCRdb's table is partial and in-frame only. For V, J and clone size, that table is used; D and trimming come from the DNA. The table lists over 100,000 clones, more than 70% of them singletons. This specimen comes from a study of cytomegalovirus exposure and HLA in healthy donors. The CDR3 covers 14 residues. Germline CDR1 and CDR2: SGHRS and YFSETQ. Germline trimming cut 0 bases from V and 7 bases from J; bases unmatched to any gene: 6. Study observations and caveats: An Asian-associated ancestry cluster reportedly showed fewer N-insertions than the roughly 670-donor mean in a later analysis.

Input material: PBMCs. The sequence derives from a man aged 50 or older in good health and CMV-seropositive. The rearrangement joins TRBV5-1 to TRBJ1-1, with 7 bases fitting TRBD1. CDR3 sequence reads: CASSLGQGPGEAFF. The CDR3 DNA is TGCGCCAGCAGCTTGGGACAGGGTCCGGGTGAAGCTTTCTTT.